The clone carrying this T cell receptor beta chain appeared many times. Its antigen remains unidentified. The entry originates in a study of identical twins. From the 5' RACE reads, TCRdb called clonotypes with MiXCR, one entry per CDR3 protein. This sample has about 100,000 distinct CDR3 sequences, with about 6% found just once. The CDR3 has 13 amino acids. The V end was cut by 2 bases, the J end by 4 bases, with 7 bases between. Germline V gives CDR1 MDHEN, CDR2 SYDVKM. General study points: The models systematically underestimated how much out-of-frame TCR alpha was shared in monozygotic twins.

The sequenced sample consisted of memory T cells sorted from blood. The TCR was taken from a woman between 45 and 65 years old in good health. The chain employs TRBV28 and TRBJ2-3; no definite D call. The DNA for the CDR3 is TGTGCCAGCAGTTTAGGTACTCCAGATACGCAGTATTTT. Its protein product is CASSLGTPDTQYF. The entire variable domain, with the rest obtained from reference TRBV28 and TRBJ2-3, is as follows: DVKVTQSSRYLVKRTGEKVFLECVQDMDHENMFWYRQDPGLGLRLIYFSYDVKMKEKGDIPEGYSVSREKKERFSLILESASTNQTSMYLCASSLGTPDTQYFGPGTRLTVL.